This T cell receptor (beta chain) came from a study of T cell responses to AZD1222 COVID-19 vaccine (dated by TCRdb to the early 2020s). Some background on the complete study: TCR sequencing was performed for 230 to 250 trial participants, of whom 200 to 210 were given two doses of AZD1222 and about 25 were given two doses of MenACWY control vaccine. Trial participants were enrolled into age subgroups of 18-55, 56-69 and 70-plus years, which contained about 150, 28 and 57 TCR-sequenced participants, respectively. The study at large found these results: Conclusions about previously exposed vaccinees are limited because only five to seven AZD1222 recipients were SARS-CoV-2 seropositive at baseline. In the small 56-69-year group, the increase in depth fell short of significance, most likely because of low power. Spike-specific TCR breadth and depth rose significantly after two AZD1222 doses compared with day 0 and with MenACWY recipients. CD4 TCRs associated with the vaccine covered the entire spike protein, and the dominant responses were in regions 160-218 and 743-854. Reportedly, almost half of the unique spike-specific TCRs recognized epitopes lying outside the regions that are mutated in the B.1.351 and B.1.1.7 variants. Because no day 14 peak-response samples were available, the repertoires could be characterized only after the peak T cell response. Most participants were white British and females outnumbered males, and the authors suggested that clonal diversity may have been underestimated.

The CDR3 regions of human TCRbeta chains were subjected to immunosequencing. Under the source paper's analysis protocol: TCRs in the repertoires were matched against a reference library of SARS-CoV-2-specific TCRs that had been generated with the MIRA antigen-specificity platform. Breadth was defined as the fraction of unique TCRs that were SARS-CoV-2-associated. Depth was defined as the fraction of total T cells that were SARS-CoV-2-associated. Using the MIRA data, each spike-specific TCR was assigned both to the spike region to which the TCR was reactive and to a CD4 or CD8 class. Log10-transformed breadth and depth values were compared by one-way ANOVA with Sidak's multiple comparisons tests. What TCRdb holds here is the immuneACCESS table cut down to in-frame rearrangements. Part of the clones is not present; checked against another copy, under half of the missing clones reflect an unresolved V gene, and the others are unexplained. Clone size and the V and J calls come from that table; the DNA yielded D and trimming. The sample table lists more than 150,000 clones, around 90% of them with a count of one. Roughly 2% of the sample is taken by the ten largest.

This clone has only one observation. No cognate antigen has been identified for it. No base-level quality is on record; no much larger clone is a single base apart. This sample's time point label indicates: about 28 days (+/-7) after the second vaccine dose. AZD1222 recipients given second doses at about 4 weeks or at about 12 weeks were pooled, since spike-specific TCR depth and breadth were not found to differ between the two schedules. The vaccinee samples were drawn from two UK trials, COV001 and COV002, one of which was a single-blind randomized controlled phase 2/3 trial testing AZD1222 (ChAdOx1 nCoV-19) in healthy adults. Trial participant PBMC samples were collected at day 0 and day 28 after the second dose for TCRbeta chain sequencing. Including the terminal cysteine and phenylalanine, the CDR3 comprises 16 residues. Of the read, only the CDR3 DNA is kept; its 48 bases are in frame from base 1. CDR1 and CDR2 are read off the germline V gene as MDHEN and SYDVKM. V was cut back by 3 bases and J by 3 bases, leaving a gap of 15 bases between them.

The material was peripheral blood, obtained 28 days after the second AZD1222 dose. The chain joins TRBV28 to TRBJ1-5; D gene: possibly TRBD1, on 5 matching bases. This sequence originates from an adult who received the AZD1222 COVID-19 vaccine. The CDR3 region: CASSFPRGRTNQPQHF. The DNA sequence is as follows: TGTGCCAGCAGTTTTCCGAGGGGCCGGACCAATCAGCCCCAGCATTTT.